This is a list of T cell receptor beta chains from one sample in a study of T-cell reconstitution after alpha-beta-depleted transplantation in children. One entry per CDR3 protein, called by TCRdb with MiXCR from the PCR reads. Here the sample spans fewer than 750,000 distinct CDR3 sequences, 20% to 25% being singletons. Sample: PBMCs, mostly from graft donor cells, taken 360 days after TCRalphabeta/CD19-depleted stem cell transplant. These receptors all come from a boy under three years old who had a stem cell transplant for acute myeloid leukemia, so the T cells may come from the graft donor. Each CDR3 is given with its conserved first and last residue. The order of the fields is V gene, clone size, D gene, J gene, CDR3 DNA, CDR3 protein. D genes are given only for firm matches. Only part of the rows carry a size: once, few, many, or a class if the clone is expanded.

>TRBV29-1|many|.|TRBJ1-1
TGCAGCGCTGCGGGGCTTTACATGAACACTGAAGCTTTCTTT
CSAAGLYMNTEAFF
>TRBV9|few|TRBD2|TRBJ2-1
TGTGCCAGCAGCCCGAGGGGTAGCGGGACCTACAATGAGCAGTTCTTC
CASSPRGSGTYNEQFF
>TRBV30|many|TRBD1|TRBJ2-3
TGTGCCTGGAGCAGAGACAGGGGGCAAGATACGCAGTATTTT
CAWSRDRGQDTQYF
>TRBV18|.|.|TRBJ2-1
TGTGCCAGCTCACCAACCCCCTCTCCGGGTAGTGAGCAGTTCTTC
CASSPTPSPGSEQFF
>TRBV7-8|.|.|TRBJ2-2
TGTGCCAGCAGCCCCTCACGACAAGGGGTAGGCGGGGAGCTGTTTTTT
CASSPSRQGVGGELFF
>TRBV5-1|.|TRBD2|TRBJ2-7
TGCGCCAGCAGGTCGGGACTAGCGGGGGATCCCTACGAGCAGTACTTC
CASRSGLAGDPYEQYF
>TRBV29-1|many|.|TRBJ1-2
TGCAGCGTTGAGAAGGTGAAGGACGGCTACACCTTC
CSVEKVKDGYTF
>TRBV13|many|TRBD1|TRBJ1-1
TGTGCCAGCAGCAACAGGGGCACTGAAGCTTTCTTT
CASSNRGTEAFF
>TRBV29-1|.|TRBD2|TRBJ2-1
TGCAGCGTTTCCCTTCGACTAGCCGCTAGTGAGCAGTTCTTC
CSVSLRLAASEQFF
>TRBV12-3/TRBV12-4|many|.|TRBJ1-2
TGTGCCAGCAATCGGGCAGGGGTATTCTATGGCTACACCTTC
CASNRAGVFYGYTF
>TRBV20-1|.|.|TRBJ1-1
TGCAGTGCTAGCCGACTGACGAACACTGAAGCTTTCTTT
CSASRLTNTEAFF
>TRBV12-3/TRBV12-4|many|TRBD1|TRBJ1-2
TGTGCCTCAGGACAGGGGTATGGCTACACCTTC
CASGQGYGYTF
>TRBV5-6|.|TRBD2|TRBJ2-7
TGTGCCAGCAGTTTCGGGGGGACCCAGGGCTACGAGCAGTACTTC
CASSFGGTQGYEQYF
>TRBV7-9|many|.|TRBJ2-1
TGTGCCAGCAGCTCACAAGGAGCTACCCCTTACAATGAGCAGTTCTTC
CASSSQGATPYNEQFF
>TRBV12-3/TRBV12-4|few|TRBD2|TRBJ2-1
TGTGCCAGCAGTTTGGTTAGCGGGGGGAAGAGCTCCTACAATGAGCAGTTCTTC
CASSLVSGGKSSYNEQFF
>TRBV15|.|.|TRBJ2-3
TGTGCCACCAGCAGATTAGGGGGTCTCAGCACAGATACGCAGTATTTT
CATSRLGGLSTDTQYF
>TRBV12-3/TRBV12-4|.|.|TRBJ2-3
TGTGCCAGCAGCTTCCCCCAGGGGTTGGGCACAGATACGCAGTATTTT
CASSFPQGLGTDTQYF
>TRBV27|.|TRBD2|TRBJ2-3
TGTGCCAGCAGTTTAACCCTAGCGGGGCACACAGATACGCAGTATTTT
CASSLTLAGHTDTQYF
>TRBV7-9|.|TRBD1|TRBJ2-1
TGTGCCAGCAGCTTAGCGGGACAGGGTTCTAATGAGCAGTTCTTC
CASSLAGQGSNEQFF
>TRBV6-6|.|.|TRBJ1-2
TGTGCCAGCAGGGGATATGGCTACACCTTC
CASRGYGYTF
>TRBV14|many|.|TRBJ2-2
TGTGCCAGCAGCCAAGATTGGGCAGCGAACACCGGGGAGCTGTTTTTT
CASSQDWAANTGELFF
>TRBV29-1|.|.|TRBJ2-3
TGCAGCAGATCGGGGTTTCCGACCGAAATACATACGCAGTATTTT
CSRSGFPTEIHTQYF